This T cell receptor beta chain was sequenced during a study of cytomegalovirus exposure and HLA in healthy donors. Points from the study as a whole: Clusters of TCRs from the first cohort tended to co-occur in the approximately 120 validation repertoires (as a later analysis found). Through in vitro validation, three CMV-associated chains were shown to be specific for CMV antigens.

Only a few counts were recorded for this clone. Its antigen is not identified. Germline-derived CDR1 and CDR2 are SGHRS and YFSETQ. The length of the CDR3 is 17 residues. V shed 4 bases and J 2 bases; nucleotides not matched to a gene: 12. Assay used: immunoSEQ multiplex PCR; TCRdb lists only in-frame clones, some missing. The sample lists 100,000 to 150,000 clones, 89% occurring once. Sequencing input: PBMCs. The J gene is TRBJ2-5, the V gene TRBV5-1; 9 bases map to TRBD2. The sequence came from a woman between 18 and 29 years old in good health and CMV-seronegative. The CDR3 bases are TGCGCCAGCAGCGTAGGGGTAGTAGCGGGGGAACAAGAGACCCAGTACTTC. It codes for CASSVGVVAGEQETQYF.